Each of the 7 T cell receptor beta chains below was sequenced from the same sample in a study of patients and donors after allogeneic stem cell transplantation. One entry per CDR3 protein results from TCRdb running MiXCR on the RT-PCR reads. The sample contains some 960,000 distinct CDR3 sequences, approximately 18% of which appear only once. The sequencing input was blood, either unsorted or a sorted T cell fraction (not recorded which). Every receptor here comes from a human donor who was either an allogeneic HSCT recipient or a stem cell or donor lymphocyte infusion donor (not recorded which). It is not recorded whose cells these are; they may come from a transplant donor.

This clonotype showed up just a few times. This rearrangement joins TRBV20-1 to TRBJ2-5; tentative D call: TRBD1 (6 bases). Germline values: CDR1 DFQATT, CDR2 SNEGSKA (reference sequence). V was clipped by 0 bases and J by 5 bases, with 25 bases between them. CDR3 size: 18 residues. The CDR3 sequence is CSAREKLLYRAGDETQYF. The CDR3 DNA is TGCAGTGCTAGAGAAAAACTACTGTACAGGGCAGGGGACGAGACCCAGTACTTC.

The chain links TRBV18 to TRBJ2-3; the D gene could be TRBD1 or TRBD2 (5 bases each). Per germline, CDR1 KGHSH and CDR2 LQKENI. The germline V and J ends were trimmed by 8 bases and 3 bases, with 12 bases remaining between them. The CDR3 has 13 amino acids. CDR3 sequence: CASLRDRTDTQYF. CDR3 DNA sequence: TGTGCCAGCCTCCGGGACCGTACAGATACGCAGTATTTT.

This clonotype was recorded a few times. DNA of the CDR3: TGTGCCGGCAATAGTAATGAGCAGTTCTTC. Protein: CAGNSNEQFF. J is TRBJ2-1 and V is TRBV7-9; D unresolved. V was pared by 11 bases and J by 7 bases, with 9 bases between. Germline V gives CDR1 SEHNR, CDR2 FQNEAQ (reference sequence). The CDR3 totals 10 residues.

This clonotype was seen a few times. V and J are TRBV27 and TRBJ1-5, with D possibly TRBD1 on 5 matching bases. Trimming took off 8 bases at V and 6 bases at J, with 14 bases between the two ends. The CDR3 is made up of 13 amino acids. Germline V gene lookup returns CDR1 MNHEY and CDR2 SMNVEV (reference sequence). CDR3 sequence (DNA): TGTGCCAGCGGGGACGGGACCACTCAGCCCCAGCATTTT. Translated: CASGDGTTQPQHF.

The rearrangement joins TRBV30 to TRBJ1-3, with 7 bases that match TRBD1. The CDR3 is 14 residues long. Germline CDR1 is GTSNPN and CDR2 is SVGIG (reference sequence). The V and J ends lost 5 bases and 4 bases, in that order; junction bases with no gene match: 8. The CDR3 sequence is CAWLPWDRGNTIYF. In nucleotides, the CDR3 is TGTGCCTGGTTACCCTGGGACAGAGGAAACACCATATATTTT.

This clonotype was counted a few times. This chain links TRBV29-1 with TRBJ1-2, with D possibly matching TRBD1 (5 bases). Germline V gives CDR1 SQVTM, CDR2 ANQGSEA. V lost 4 bases to trimming and J lost 6 bases, with 9 bases between them. This CDR3 has 11 amino acids. The DNA for the CDR3 is TGCAGCGTTGGGGCAGGGAATGGCTACACCTTC. Amino acids: CSVGAGNGYTF.

In this sample, this clonotype turned up many times. The chain carries TRBV12-3 or TRBV12-4 and TRBJ2-1; 7 bases are a match to TRBD2. The J segment lost 4 bases and the V segment lost 7 bases, leaving 7 bases of the junction unmatched. The length of the CDR3 is 14 residues. The CDR3 region has the DNA TGTGCCAGCAACGCGGGAGTTTCATACAATGAGCAGTTCTTC. Protein product: CASNAGVSYNEQFF.